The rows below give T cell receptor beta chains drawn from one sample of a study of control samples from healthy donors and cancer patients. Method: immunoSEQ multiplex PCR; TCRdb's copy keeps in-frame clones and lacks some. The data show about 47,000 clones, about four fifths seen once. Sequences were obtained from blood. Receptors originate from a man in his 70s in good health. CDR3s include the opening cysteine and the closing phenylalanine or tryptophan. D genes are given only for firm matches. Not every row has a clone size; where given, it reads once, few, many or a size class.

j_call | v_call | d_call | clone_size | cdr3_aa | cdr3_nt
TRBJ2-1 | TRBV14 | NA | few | CASSPGVGATYNEQFF | TGTGCCAGCAGCCCCGGAGTGGGAGCTACCTACAATGAGCAGTTCTTC
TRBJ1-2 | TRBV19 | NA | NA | CASRGVGGRELRDGYTF | TGTGCCAGTAGGGGAGTGGGGGGGCGCGAATTAAGAGATGGCTACACCTTC
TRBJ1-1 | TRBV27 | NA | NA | CASSLIGGRRNTEAFF | TGTGCCAGCAGTTTAATCGGGGGGCGAAGAAACACTGAAGCTTTCTTT
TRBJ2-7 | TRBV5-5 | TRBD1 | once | CASLSGTGSYEQYF | TGTGCCAGCCTTTCCGGGACAGGGTCCTACGAGCAGTACTTC
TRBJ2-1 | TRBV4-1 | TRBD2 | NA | CASSLQAGGLVEQFF | TGCGCCAGCAGCCTCCAAGCGGGAGGGCTAGTTGAGCAGTTCTTC
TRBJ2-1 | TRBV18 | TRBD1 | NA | CASSPQTGYNEQFF | TGTGCCAGCTCACCACAGACAGGGTACAATGAGCAGTTCTTC
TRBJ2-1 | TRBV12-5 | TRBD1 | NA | CASARGQFNEQFF | TGTGCTAGTGCCCGGGGACAGTTTAATGAGCAGTTCTTC
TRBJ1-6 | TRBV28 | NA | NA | CASSLPDRNNSPLHF | TGTGCCAGCAGTTTACCAGACAGGAACAATTCACCCCTCCACTTT
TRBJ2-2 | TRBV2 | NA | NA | CASSFYTGELFF | TGTGCCAGCAGCTTCTACACCGGGGAGCTGTTTTTT
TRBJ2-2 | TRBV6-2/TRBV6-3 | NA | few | CASSYEVARTNTGELFF | TGTGCCAGCAGTTACGAAGTCGCACGGACGAACACCGGGGAGCTGTTTTTT
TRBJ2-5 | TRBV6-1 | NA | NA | CASSEQSRIQETQYF | TGTGCCAGCAGTGAACAAAGCAGGATTCAAGAGACCCAGTACTTC
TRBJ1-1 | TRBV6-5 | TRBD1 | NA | CASSQQGLNTEAFF | TGTGCCAGCAGTCAACAGGGGCTGAACACTGAAGCTTTCTTT
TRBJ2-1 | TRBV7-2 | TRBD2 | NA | CASSLGRAGGPSNEQFF | TGTGCCAGCAGCTTGGGCCGAGCGGGAGGGCCATCAAATGAGCAGTTCTTC
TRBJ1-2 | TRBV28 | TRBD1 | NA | CASSQTGGAGYGYTF | TGTGCCAGCAGTCAAACAGGGGGCGCGGGCTATGGCTACACCTTC
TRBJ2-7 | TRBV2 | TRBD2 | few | CASSEGLAGATITYEQYF | TGTGCCAGCAGTGAAGGCCTAGCGGGGGCCACCATAACCTACGAGCAGTACTTC
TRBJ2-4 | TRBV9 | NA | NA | CASSVAPQEDIQYF | TGTGCCAGCAGCGTAGCCCCACAGGAGGACATTCAGTACTTC
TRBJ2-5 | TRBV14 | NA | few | CASSQDIGGEETQYF | TGTGCCAGCAGCCAAGATATCGGGGGCGAAGAGACCCAGTACTTC
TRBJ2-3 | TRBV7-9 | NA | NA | CASSLRQNTQYF | TGTGCCAGCAGCTTAAGACAGAACACGCAGTATTTT
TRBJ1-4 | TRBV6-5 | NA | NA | CASSIQGHSNEKLFF | TGTGCCAGCTCTATTCAGGGACATTCTAACGAAAAACTGTTTTTT
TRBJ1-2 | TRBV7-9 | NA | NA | CASSPRFLGLGYGYTF | TGTGCCAGCAGCCCCCGGTTCCTGGGACTCGGCTATGGCTACACCTTC
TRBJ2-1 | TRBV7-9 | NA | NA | CASSLALGSSYNEQFF | TGTGCCAGCAGCTTAGCGTTAGGGTCCTCCTACAATGAGCAGTTCTTC
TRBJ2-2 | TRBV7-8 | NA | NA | CASSLATVNNAGELFF | TGTGCCAGCAGCTTAGCGACGGTGAATAACGCCGGGGAGCTGTTTTTT
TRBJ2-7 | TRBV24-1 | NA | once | CATSGGDKYEQYF | TGTGCCACCAGTGGAGGGGACAAGTACGAGCAGTACTTC
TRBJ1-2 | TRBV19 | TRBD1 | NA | CASSDRGLYGYTF | TGTGCCAGTAGTGACAGGGGCCTCTATGGCTACACCTTC
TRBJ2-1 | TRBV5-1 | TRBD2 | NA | CASSRDLAGESDEQFF | TGCGCCAGCAGCCGAGACTTAGCGGGCGAAAGCGATGAGCAGTTCTTC
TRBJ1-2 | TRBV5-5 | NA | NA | CASSLSSNYGYTF | TGTGCCAGCAGCTTGTCGTCTAACTATGGCTACACCTTC
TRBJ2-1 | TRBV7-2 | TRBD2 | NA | CASSLQTSGDYNEQFF | TGTGCCAGCAGCTTGCAGACTAGCGGGGACTACAATGAGCAGTTCTTC
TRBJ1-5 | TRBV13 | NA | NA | CASSLGGYSNQPQHF | TGTGCCAGCAGCTTAGGGGGTTATAGCAATCAGCCCCAGCATTTT
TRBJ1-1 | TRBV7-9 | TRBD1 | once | CASSPPGTGGTEAFF | TGTGCCAGCAGCCCACCCGGGACAGGGGGCACTGAAGCTTTCTTT
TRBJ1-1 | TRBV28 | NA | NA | CASSFPSGSGEAFF | TGTGCCAGCAGTTTCCCCTCAGGTAGCGGAGAAGCTTTCTTT
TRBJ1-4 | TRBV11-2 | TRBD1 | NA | CASSSGDRVTNEKLFF | TGTGCCAGCAGCTCGGGGGACAGGGTTACTAATGAAAAACTGTTTTTT
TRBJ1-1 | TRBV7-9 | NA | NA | CASSWSRNTEAFF | TGTGCCAGCAGCTGGTCACGGAACACTGAAGCTTTCTTT
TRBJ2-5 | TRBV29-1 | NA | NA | CSVVGGRRVQETQYF | TGCAGCGTGGTAGGGGGGCGTCGGGTACAAGAGACCCAGTACTTC
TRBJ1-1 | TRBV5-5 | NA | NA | CASSLDGWNTEAFF | TGTGCCAGCAGCTTGGACGGCTGGAACACTGAAGCTTTCTTT
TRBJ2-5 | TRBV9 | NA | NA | CASSSNPWTQETQYF | TGTGCCAGCAGTTCCAATCCCTGGACCCAAGAGACCCAGTACTTC
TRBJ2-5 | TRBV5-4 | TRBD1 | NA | CASSRYVSQDRGLETQYF | TGTGCCAGCAGCCGATACGTTAGCCAGGACAGGGGGCTCGAGACCCAGTACTTC
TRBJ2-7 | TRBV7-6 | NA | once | CASSPPEEEQYF | TGTGCCAGCAGCCCGCCCGAGGAGGAGCAGTACTTC
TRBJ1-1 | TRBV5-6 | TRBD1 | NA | CASSLDRGTEAFF | TGTGCCAGCAGCTTGGACAGGGGCACTGAAGCTTTCTTT
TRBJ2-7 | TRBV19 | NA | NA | CASSIDHRWWLPSYEQYF | TGTGCCAGTAGTATAGATCACAGGTGGTGGCTCCCCTCCTACGAGCAGTACTTC
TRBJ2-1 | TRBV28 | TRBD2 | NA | CASSLTSGRNEQFF | TGTGCCAGCAGTTTAACTAGCGGGAGGAATGAGCAGTTCTTC
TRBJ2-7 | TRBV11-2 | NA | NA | CASSALRGRGFYEQYF | TGTGCCAGCAGCGCCCTCAGGGGCAGGGGTTTCTACGAGCAGTACTTC
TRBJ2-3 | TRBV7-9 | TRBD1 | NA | CASSPTGTGSTDTQYF | TGTGCCAGCAGCCCGACCGGGACAGGAAGCACAGATACGCAGTATTTT
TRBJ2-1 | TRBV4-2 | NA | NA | CASSQEPGSWRGLHYNEQFF | TGTGCCAGCAGCCAAGAGCCGGGGTCATGGAGGGGGCTCCACTACAATGAGCAGTTCTTC
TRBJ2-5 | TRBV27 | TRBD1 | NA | CASSYRWDRGFGETQYF | TGTGCCAGCAGTTACCGTTGGGACAGGGGGTTCGGGGAGACCCAGTACTTC
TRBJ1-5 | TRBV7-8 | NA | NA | CASSSPTSGDQPQHF | TGTGCCAGCAGCTCGCCTACTAGTGGGGATCAGCCCCAGCATTTT
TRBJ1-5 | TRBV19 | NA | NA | CASSSGTNQPQHF | TGTGCCAGTAGTAGCGGGACTAATCAGCCCCAGCATTTT
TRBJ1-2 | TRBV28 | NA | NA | CASTQGDDGGYGYTF | TGTGCCAGCACCCAAGGGGATGACGGGGGCTATGGCTACACCTTC
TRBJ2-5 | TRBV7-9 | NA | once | CASSLLSGETQYF | TGTGCCAGCAGCTTACTTTCGGGGGAGACCCAGTACTTC
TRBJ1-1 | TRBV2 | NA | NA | CASSDAGYPVAEAFF | TGTGCCAGCAGTGATGCGGGTTACCCGGTGGCTGAAGCTTTCTTT
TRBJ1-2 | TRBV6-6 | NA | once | CASSYSGGNYGYTF | TGTGCCAGCAGTTACTCAGGGGGAAACTATGGCTACACCTTC
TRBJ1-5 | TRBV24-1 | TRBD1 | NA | CATSDSRDRRNQPQHF | TGTGCCACCAGTGATTCACGGGACAGGAGAAATCAGCCCCAGCATTTT
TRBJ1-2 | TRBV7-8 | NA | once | CASSSLQGSYGYTF | TGTGCCAGCAGCTCCCTTCAGGGGAGCTATGGCTACACCTTC
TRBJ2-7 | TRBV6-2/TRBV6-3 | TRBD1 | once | CASSTPDRPTYEQYF | TGTGCCAGCAGCACACCGGACAGGCCGACCTACGAGCAGTACTTC